This T cell receptor beta chain was sequenced for a study of cytomegalovirus exposure and HLA in healthy donors. Notes on the study in general: The likely origin of a cluster of highly shared sequence variants was a sequencing artifact.

From germline, CDR1 is LNHDA and CDR2 SQIVND (reference sequence). This CDR3 region has 13 residues. V dropped 5 bases and J dropped 12 bases, with 14 bases sitting between them. This clone was counted a few times. The antigen is undetermined. A multiplex PCR was run with 60 Vbeta primers and 13 Jbeta primers. The repertoire was sequenced with immunoSEQ multiplex PCR; TCRdb's copy has only in-frame clones and lacks some. The sample consists of around 99,000 clones, about 74% of them appearing once. The receptor comes from a woman aged 35 to 49 in good health and CMV-seropositive. Sequencing was performed on PBMCs. The genes are TRBV19 and TRBJ1-6; D not resolved. CDR3 protein: CASSSLGRVPLHF. The CDR3 DNA reads as TGTGCCAGTAGTTCCCTAGGGAGGGTACCCCTCCACTTT.